This record covers a single TCR beta chain. The antigen is unknown. As the template, RNA transcripts were used to amplify TCR beta CDR3 regions. First-round RT-PCR with HTBI primers preceded a second-round multiplex PCR. TCRdb itself ran the multiplex PCR reads through MiXCR, one entry per CDR3 protein. The sample lists 350,000 to 450,000 distinct CDR3 sequences; roughly 18% were seen once. Moderate-to-severe activity, CAS ≥3, NOSPECS ≥4 and a duration under 3 months were seen in donors with ophthalmopathy. Diagnosis used clinical symptoms, serum thyroxine, TRAb, thyroid ultrasound and orbital computed tomography. Germline-derived CDR1 and CDR2 are SGHRS and YFSETQ. The ends were cut back, 1 base at V and 1 base at J, with 8 bases in the middle. The CDR3 spans 14 residues. The data are from a study of Graves' ophthalmopathy and Graves' hyperthyroidism. General study findings and limits: Most thyroid clonotypes expanded beyond 0.001 frequency were also found in blood. Stable hyperthyroidism and ophthalmopathy were told apart by a 13-signature model, which achieved roughly 90% sensitivity and 65% to 83% specificity.

This TCR derives from a woman in her late teens or twenties with Graves' ophthalmopathy. The chain is built from TRBV5-1 and TRBJ1-1; D call uncertain. The sequencing sample was made of peripheral blood. CDR3 protein: CASSLYSRNTEAFF. The CDR3 region has the DNA TGCGCCAGCAGCTTGTATTCGAGGAACACTGAAGCTTTCTTT.